A selection of T cell receptor beta chains follows, all from one sample in a study of OX40 agonist ivuxolimab in advanced cancers. Measured with immunoSEQ multiplex PCR; TCRdb has only the in-frame clones, and not every one. Of tens of thousands of clones detected, 65% to 85% appear once; the ten largest clones hold less than 4.5%. This specimen was CD4+ or CD8+ T cells sorted from blood, taken in a trial of the OX40 agonist ivuxolimab. Receptors originate from an adult with an advanced solid tumor such as melanoma, head and neck, liver or kidney cancer. CDR3s include the opening cysteine and the closing phenylalanine or tryptophan. The order of the fields is clone size, V gene, D gene, J gene, CDR3 DNA, CDR3 protein. D genes are given only for firm matches. Only some rows state a clone size, as once, few, many or a class for expanded clones.

abundance: few
v_gene: TRBV7-2
d_gene: TRBD1
j_gene: TRBJ2-7
CDR3nt: TGTGCCAGCAGCGTCGGGACAGCTGAGCAGTACTTC
CDR3aa: CASSVGTAEQYF

abundance: -
v_gene: TRBV4-3
d_gene: TRBD2
j_gene: TRBJ2-3
CDR3nt: TGCGCCAGCAGCCAAAGTCCGGGCGGGGGGGCTGGTAGCACAGATACGCAGTATTTT
CDR3aa: CASSQSPGGGAGSTDTQYF

abundance: -
v_gene: TRBV25-1
d_gene: -
j_gene: TRBJ1-2
CDR3nt: TGTGCCAGCAGTGACAGAACCTTCTATGGCTACACCTTC
CDR3aa: CASSDRTFYGYTF

abundance: -
v_gene: TRBV7-8
d_gene: TRBD2
j_gene: TRBJ2-1
CDR3nt: TGTGCCAGCAGCGCCCGGTCCGGGACTAGCGGGGGGCTAGAGGGGCAGTTCTTC
CDR3aa: CASSARSGTSGGLEGQFF

abundance: once
v_gene: TRBV19
d_gene: -
j_gene: TRBJ1-1
CDR3nt: TGTGCCAGTAGTATAGGTCGACAGGTTGGGAACACTGAAGCTTTCTTT
CDR3aa: CASSIGRQVGNTEAFF

abundance: -
v_gene: TRBV5-5
d_gene: TRBD1
j_gene: TRBJ2-1
CDR3nt: TGTGCCAGCAGTCAGAATCCGGGACAGGCGGTTGGAGAGCAGTTCTTC
CDR3aa: CASSQNPGQAVGEQFF

abundance: -
v_gene: TRBV5-5
d_gene: -
j_gene: TRBJ2-3
CDR3nt: TGTGCCAGCAGCTCAAGGACCCACACTAGCACAGATACGCAGTATTTT
CDR3aa: CASSSRTHTSTDTQYF

abundance: -
v_gene: TRBV6-5
d_gene: TRBD1
j_gene: TRBJ1-6
CDR3nt: TGTGCCAGCAGTTACTCGAGAGGGGGCAAAAATTCACCCCTCCACTTT
CDR3aa: CASSYSRGGKNSPLHF

abundance: -
v_gene: TRBV5-8
d_gene: -
j_gene: TRBJ2-3
CDR3nt: TGTGCCAGCAGCTCCCCCGGACCGCTTCGCACAGATACGCAGTATTTT
CDR3aa: CASSSPGPLRTDTQYF

abundance: once
v_gene: TRBV7-3
d_gene: TRBD1
j_gene: TRBJ1-1
CDR3nt: TGTGCCAGCAGGTCGGGACAGAGGGCCACTGAAGCTTTCTTT
CDR3aa: CASRSGQRATEAFF

abundance: -
v_gene: TRBV9
d_gene: -
j_gene: TRBJ2-5
CDR3nt: TGTGCCAGCGGAGATTCCGGGGGGCCCCAAGAGACCCAGTACTTC
CDR3aa: CASGDSGGPQETQYF

abundance: -
v_gene: TRBV7-2
d_gene: TRBD2
j_gene: TRBJ2-3
CDR3nt: TGTGCCAGCAGCTTAGTGGGACTAGCGGGGGCAGATACGCAGTATTTT
CDR3aa: CASSLVGLAGADTQYF

abundance: -
v_gene: TRBV20-1
d_gene: -
j_gene: TRBJ2-7
CDR3nt: TGCAGTGCTAGAGACGTCCACGAGCAGTACTTC
CDR3aa: CSARDVHEQYF

abundance: -
v_gene: TRBV2
d_gene: -
j_gene: TRBJ1-2
CDR3nt: TGTGCCAGCAGTGAAGGTCGGGGACATGGCTACACCTTC
CDR3aa: CASSEGRGHGYTF

abundance: -
v_gene: TRBV28
d_gene: -
j_gene: TRBJ1-1
CDR3nt: TGTGCCAGCAGTTCCCCTCAGGGCCTGAACACTGAAGCTTTCTTT
CDR3aa: CASSSPQGLNTEAFF

abundance: -
v_gene: TRBV2
d_gene: -
j_gene: TRBJ1-5
CDR3nt: TGTGCCAGTGGTAAGAACAGTAATAGCAATCAGCCCCAGCATTTT
CDR3aa: CASGKNSNSNQPQHF

abundance: -
v_gene: TRBV2
d_gene: -
j_gene: TRBJ2-7
CDR3nt: TGTGCCAGCTCCGAGGGGCCTGCCGGGACCTACGAGCAGTACTTC
CDR3aa: CASSEGPAGTYEQYF

abundance: -
v_gene: TRBV6-5
d_gene: TRBD1
j_gene: TRBJ1-1
CDR3nt: TGTGCCAGCAGCCCTGGACAGGTCTCCACTGGGGCTTTCTTT
CDR3aa: CASSPGQVSTGAFF

abundance: -
v_gene: TRBV5-1
d_gene: -
j_gene: TRBJ1-4
CDR3nt: TGCGCCAGCAGCTCCCAAACAGGAGGTACAACTAATGAAAAACTGTTTTTT
CDR3aa: CASSSQTGGTTNEKLFF

abundance: once
v_gene: TRBV5-1
d_gene: -
j_gene: TRBJ1-1
CDR3nt: TGCGCCAGCCGAGACTCGGGGGGGCTGAACACTGAAGCTTTCTTT
CDR3aa: CASRDSGGLNTEAFF

abundance: -
v_gene: TRBV7-8
d_gene: -
j_gene: TRBJ1-2
CDR3nt: TGTGCCAGCAGCTTAGACAACTCCGGGCTCGGCTACACCTTC
CDR3aa: CASSLDNSGLGYTF

abundance: -
v_gene: TRBV11-3
d_gene: TRBD1
j_gene: TRBJ2-2
CDR3nt: TGTGCCAGCAGCTCCTCCCCCGGACAGGGAACCGGGGAGCTGTTTTTT
CDR3aa: CASSSSPGQGTGELFF

abundance: -
v_gene: TRBV5-1
d_gene: TRBD1
j_gene: TRBJ1-1
CDR3nt: TGCGCCAGCAGCGTCGGACAGGCAGGGACTGAAGCTTTCTTT
CDR3aa: CASSVGQAGTEAFF